One TCR beta chain is described in this entry. Trimming shortened V by 6 bases and J by 0 bases, and 15 bases separated the two germline ends. Germline V gene lookup returns CDR1 MDHEN and CDR2 SYDVKM. The CDR3 sequence is 16 residues long. Researchers amplified the TCR beta CDR3 regions from RNA transcripts. HTBI primers were employed in a first-round RT-PCR of the TCR CDR3. TCRdb analysed the multiplex PCR reads with MiXCR anew, one entry per CDR3 protein. The sample has fewer than 400,000 distinct CDR3 sequences, around 16% seen once. The data belong to a study of T cells in Graves' hyperthyroidism and ophthalmopathy.

The V gene is TRBV28, the J gene TRBJ1-3, with D maybe TRBD1 (5 bases). Sample: blood. The sequence derives from a young woman with Graves' hyperthyroidism that later progressed to Graves' ophthalmopathy. The CDR3 here is CASREIGALSGNTIYF. CDR3 nucleotides: TGTGCCAGCAGGGAAATTGGGGCACTCTCTGGAAACACCATATATTTT. Filled out from reference TRBV28 and TRBJ1-3, the complete variable domain reads DVKVTQSSRYLVKRTGEKVFLECVQDMDHENMFWYRQDPGLGLRLIYFSYDVKMKEKGDIPEGYSVSREKKERFSLILESASTNQTSMYLCASREIGALSGNTIYFGEGSWLTVV.